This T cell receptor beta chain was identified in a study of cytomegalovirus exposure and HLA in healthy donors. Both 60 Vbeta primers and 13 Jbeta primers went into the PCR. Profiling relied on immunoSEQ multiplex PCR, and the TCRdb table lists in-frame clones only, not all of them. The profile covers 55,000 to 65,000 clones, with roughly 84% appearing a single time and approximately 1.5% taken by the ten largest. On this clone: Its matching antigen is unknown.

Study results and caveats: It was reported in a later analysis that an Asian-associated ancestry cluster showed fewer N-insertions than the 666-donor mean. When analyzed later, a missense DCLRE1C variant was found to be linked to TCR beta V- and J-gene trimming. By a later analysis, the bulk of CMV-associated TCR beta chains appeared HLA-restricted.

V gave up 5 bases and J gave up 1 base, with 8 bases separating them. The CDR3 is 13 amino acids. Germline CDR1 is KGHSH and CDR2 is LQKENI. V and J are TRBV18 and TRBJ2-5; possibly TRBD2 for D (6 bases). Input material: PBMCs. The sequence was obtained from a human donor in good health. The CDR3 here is CASSMRGQETQYF. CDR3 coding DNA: TGTGCCAGCTCAATGCGGGGCCAAGAGACCCAGTACTTC.